The table lists the clone carrying this T cell receptor beta chain with a few counts. Antigen specificity is unknown. Isolation of CD4+ naive, central memory, regulatory and stem cell-like memory cells was achieved by sorting via CD45RO/CCR7/CD25/CD127/CD95/CD27. Expressed TCRB transcripts were sequenced, since all the RNA that had been isolated was reverse transcribed. The method was immunoSEQ multiplex PCR; TCRdb's version includes in-frame clones alone and lacks a portion of them. The data contain under 400,000 clones, 10% to 15% of them singletons. This record belongs to a study of beta chain features in type 1 diabetes. V gave up 4 bases and J gave up 1 base, with 4 bases separating them. Germline V gene data show CDR1 as SNHLY and CDR2 as FYNNEI. The CDR3 has 13 amino acids. The study, taken as a whole, reports: Overrepresentation of cells with high TCR expression could result from cDNA sequencing.

The chain uses TRBV2 and TRBJ2-2; D ambiguous. Sequenced: naive CD4+ T cells from blood. The receptor was derived from a man aged 18 to 30 in good health. The CDR3 is CASSGRNTGELFF. DNA of the CDR3: TGTGCCAGCAGTGGTCGGAACACCGGGGAGCTGTTTTTT.